A single sample gave rise to the 15 T cell receptor beta chains below, sequenced in a study of T cell responses to AZD1222 COVID-19 vaccine. This table comes from immunoSEQ multiplex PCR, and its TCRdb copy is limited to in-frame clones, with some not included. The data contain 60,000 to 65,000 clones, roughly 84% of them singletons. The specimen was peripheral blood, collected on day 0 of AZD1222 vaccination. The receptors come from an adult in good health.

The chain combines TRBV25-1 with TRBJ1-1; D is unresolved. Trimming removed 4 bases at V and 2 bases at J, with 8 bases between. The CDR3 is 13 residues long. The germline V gene has CDR1 MGHDK and CDR2 SYGVNS. In DNA form, the CDR3 reads TGTGCCAGCAGTGTTGGGCCTAACACTGAAGCTTTCTTT. Translated: CASSVGPNTEAFF.

This sequence joins TRBV6-5 and TRBJ1-6; 7 bases match TRBD1. With V trimmed by 7 bases and J by 9 bases, 9 bases remained unmatched. The CDR3 has 14 amino acids. Germline assignment: CDR1 MNHEY and CDR2 SVGAGI. The CDR3 loop is CASIPDRWGSPLHF. CDR3 nucleotide sequence: TGTGCCAGCATTCCGGACAGGTGGGGTTCACCCCTCCACTTT.

The V and J genes are TRBV28 and TRBJ1-4; D is ambiguous. The CDR3 length is 15 residues. In germline, CDR1 is MDHEN, CDR2 SYDVKM. Trimming stripped 5 bases from V and 4 bases from J, with 14 bases between. The chain's CDR3 is CASSPPFIGNEKLFF. For the CDR3, the DNA is TGTGCCAGCAGTCCCCCCTTTATTGGTAATGAAAAACTGTTTTTT.

The chain employs TRBV2 and TRBJ2-5, with unresolved D. The CDR3 covers 13 residues. V lost 7 bases to trimming and J lost 4 bases, with 13 bases between them. CDR1 is SNHLY and CDR2 is FYNNEI in the germline V gene. In DNA form, the CDR3 reads TGTGCCAGCAACCCCACTCGGGCAGAGACCCAGTACTTC. Protein sequence: CASNPTRAETQYF.

CDR3 bases: TGTGCCAGCAGCTTAGTGGGGGCAGGTAACAATCAGCCCCAGCATTTT. It is translated as CASSLVGAGNNQPQHF. The V gene is TRBV7-2, the J gene TRBJ1-5, with a weak D call TRBD1 (6 bases). Germline lookup yields CDR1 SGHTA and CDR2 FQGNSA. The CDR3 has 16 residues. Trimming removed 1 base from V and 3 bases from J, with 13 bases in between.

V is TRBV7-9 and J is TRBJ1-4; TRBD1 might be the D (5 bases). Trimming stripped 3 bases from V and 5 bases from J, with 19 bases between. Per germline, CDR1 SEHNR and CDR2 FQNEAQ (reference sequence). CDR3 size: 17 residues. CDR3 region: CASSFGQGADFNEKLFF. In DNA, the CDR3 is TGTGCCAGCAGCTTCGGGCAAGGGGCAGACTTCAATGAAAAACTGTTTTTT.

This sequence joins TRBV9 and TRBJ2-2; 7 bases are a match to TRBD2. J was trimmed by 3 bases and V by 0 bases; bases with no gene match: 8. The CDR3 runs 17 residues. Germline CDR1 reads SGDLS; CDR2 reads YYNGEE. The CDR3 nucleotides read TGTGCCAGCAGCGTAGGAATTAGGGAGGGCTACACCGGGGAGCTGTTTTTT. Amino acids: CASSVGIREGYTGELFF.

This chain joins TRBV5-1 and TRBJ1-2; 9 positions match TRBD1. This CDR3 comprises 14 residues. Trimming at V came to 4 bases and at J to 6 bases, leaving 7 bases not matched to a gene. Germline V gene sequence: CDR1 SGHRS, CDR2 YFSETQ. CDR3 amino acids: CASSGQGLNDGYTF. Here the CDR3 DNA reads TGCGCCAGCAGCGGACAGGGGTTGAACGATGGCTACACCTTC.

Only a few counts were recorded for this clone. The chain carries TRBV11-2 and TRBJ1-2; D remains unclear. V shed 0 bases and J shed 4 bases, with 12 bases lying between them. Germline V gene data show CDR1 as SGHAT and CDR2 as FQNNGV. CDR3 length: 15 residues. Here the CDR3 reads CASSLEPRLGYGYTF. DNA of the CDR3: TGTGCCAGCAGCTTAGAGCCACGGTTAGGCTATGGCTACACCTTC.

This clone showed up just once. The chain combines TRBV28 with TRBJ1-5; D unresolved. Germline V gene data show CDR1 as MDHEN and CDR2 as SYDVKM. V was cut by 5 bases and J by 3 bases, with 11 bases left in between. This CDR3 comprises 14 residues. The CDR3 DNA is TGTGCCAGCAGTCCGCGCGATCCCAATCAGCCCCAGCATTTT. The encoded protein is CASSPRDPNQPQHF.

This clone was counted between two and nine times. The rearrangement uses TRBV24-1 and TRBJ2-1; TRBD2 matches at 7 bases. Germline CDR1 and CDR2: KGHDR and SFDVKD. V was pared by 3 bases and J by 8 bases, with 12 bases of the junction left unmatched. This CDR3 spans 16 amino acids. The CDR3 nucleotides read TGTGCCACCAGTGATGTCTCCGGCGGGGGAAGCGATGAGCAGTTCTTC. This codes for CATSDVSGGGSDEQFF.

This clone appeared once. The rearrangement links TRBV2 to TRBJ2-5; the D gene could be TRBD1 or TRBD2 (5 bases each). There are 13 residues in the CDR3. V dropped 7 bases and J dropped 5 bases, with 14 bases sitting between them. Germline CDR1 is SNHLY and CDR2 is FYNNEI. The DNA of the CDR3 is TGTGCCAGCACCCGGGACCAATTGGAGACCCAGTACTTC. Translating gives CASTRDQLETQYF.

Note on this clone: The sample contains more than one DNA sequence encoding this CDR3. This sequence joins TRBV2 and TRBJ1-4, with D perhaps TRBD1 (5 bases). The V end was cut by 0 bases, the J end by 8 bases, with 10 bases between. Germline V lookup: CDR1 SNHLY, CDR2 FYNNEI. This CDR3 spans 14 amino acids. The CDR3: CASSEARGTEKLFF. CDR3 in DNA: TGTGCCAGCAGTGAAGCCCGGGGGACCGAAAAACTGTTTTTT.

The rearrangement joins TRBV6-5 to TRBJ1-5; TRBD1 matches 8 bases. Germline loops: CDR1 MNHEY, CDR2 SVGAGI. The CDR3 contains 13 residues. The J segment lost 5 bases and the V segment lost 7 bases, leaving 4 bases of the junction unmatched. CDR3 in DNA: TGTGCCAGCACCCAGACAGGGGATCAGCCCCAGCATTTT. This gives the protein CASTQTGDQPQHF.

There are a few counts of this clone. The chain carries TRBV7-8 and TRBJ2-5, with no clear D. CDR3 length equals 15 residues. Trimming removed 1 base at V and 2 bases at J, with 11 bases between. The germline V gene has CDR1 SGHVS and CDR2 FQNEAQ. The CDR3 DNA follows: TGTGCCAGCAGCTTAGTGCCAGGACCACAAGAGACCCAGTACTTC. It is translated as CASSLVPGPQETQYF.